The 17 T cell receptor beta chains listed next were all sequenced from one sample in a study of T cells expressing NK-cell markers. TCRdb re-called the 5' RACE reads, yielding one record per CDR3 amino acid sequence without DNA. The sample holds 160,000 or so distinct CDR3 sequences. Sequencing was done on a sample of blood T cells: a sorted CD56 or NKG2C T cell subset, CD4+ or CD8+ T cells, or bulk PBMC T cells (not recorded which). The origin of the receptors is a woman aged 18-70 years in good health.

The CDR3 loop is CASSLVRIGERGYYNEQFF. This sequence joins TRBV5-1 and TRBJ2-1. Germline V CDR1 and CDR2: SGHRS, YFSETQ. The CDR3 spans 19 residues. The variable domain in full, with the rest retrieved from reference TRBV5-1 and TRBJ2-1, is KAGVTQTPRYLIKTRGQQVTLSCSPISGHRSVSWYQQTPGQGLQFLFEYFSETQRNKGNFPGRFSGRQFSNSRSEMNVSTLELGDSALYLCASSLVRIGERGYYNEQFFGPGTRLTVL.

The V call is TRBV20-1, the J call TRBJ2-1; lacking DNA, the TRBD2 call made by TCRdb goes unchecked. The V gene's germline CDR1 is DFQATT and CDR2 SNEGSKA (reference sequence). The length of the CDR3 is 16 residues. CDR3 in amino acids: CSANTGLGRNYNEQFF.

This chain joins TRBV12-3 or TRBV12-4 and TRBJ2-2; the TCRdb call, TRBD2, lacks DNA for checking. The CDR3 contains 15 residues. This CDR3 reads CASSLGLAGMGELFF.

This chain joins TRBV6-1 and TRBJ2-3; without DNA, the TCRdb call of TRBD1 cannot be checked. The CDR3 is 15 residues long. Germline-derived CDR1 and CDR2 are MNHNS and SASEGT. CDR3 amino acids: CASSEGEGSTDTQYF.

This sequence joins TRBV5-1 and TRBJ2-6; TCRdb's D call, TRBD1, is unchecked because there is no DNA. CDR1 and CDR2 (germline): SGHRS, YFSETQ. The CDR3 extends over 16 amino acids. CDR3 protein: CASSLGPGRDFNVLTF.

V gene TRBV5-1 combines with J gene TRBJ2-3; without DNA, the TCRdb call of TRBD2 cannot be checked. Germline V gene data show CDR1 as SGHRS and CDR2 as YFSETQ. This CDR3 comprises 17 residues. The CDR3 loop is CASSSGGRVGYTDTQYF.

The V gene is TRBV5-1, the J gene TRBJ2-3. Germline values: CDR1 SGHRS, CDR2 YFSETQ. The CDR3 loop spans 15 amino acids. The CDR3 spells CASSLGIAGGDTQYF.

This chain joins TRBV5-1 and TRBJ2-4; TCRdb gives TRBD1 as the D gene, but with no DNA this cannot be confirmed. This CDR3 contains 15 residues. Germline V gene sequence: CDR1 SGHRS, CDR2 YFSETQ. This CDR3 is CASSLLTGGGNIQYF.

This chain links TRBV12-3 or TRBV12-4 with TRBJ1-1; the D call of TRBD1 rests on TCRdb alone, since no DNA is present to check it. This CDR3 is built from 14 residues. Here the CDR3 reads CASSRQRKGTEAFF.

The CDR3 reads CSADRDPNYGYTF. V is TRBV29-1 and J is TRBJ1-2; TCRdb reports TRBD1, a call that lacks DNA to check it against. This CDR3 has 13 residues. CDR1 SQVTM and CDR2 ANQGSEA come from the germline V gene.

This sequence joins TRBV5-1 and TRBJ2-5; TCRdb designates TRBD1, a call that cannot be tested without DNA. CDR3 length: 15 amino acids. Germline values: CDR1 SGHRS, CDR2 YFSETQ. The CDR3 is CASSLVVGVEETQYF.

V and J are TRBV6-5 and TRBJ2-4. The CDR3 is 18 residues long. Germline loops: CDR1 MNHEY, CDR2 SVGAGI. The CDR3 reads CASSYAGDGLGTKNIQYF.

This chain joins TRBV18 and TRBJ2-3; TCRdb's D call of TRBD1 is untestable without DNA. The length of the CDR3 is 15 residues. Germline V gene data show CDR1 as KGHSH and CDR2 as LQKENI. CDR3: CASSLNGQGGDTQYF.

The chain employs TRBV7-3 and TRBJ2-1; TCRdb indicates TRBD2, and absent DNA this call remains unverified. Germline loops: CDR1 SGHTA, CDR2 FQGTGA. The CDR3 loop spans 16 amino acids. This chain's CDR3 is CASSPQGSGIGNEQFF.

The chain uses TRBV5-1 and TRBJ1-5; TCRdb calls TRBD1, which cannot be checked without DNA. The CDR3 contains 14 residues. The germline V gene encodes CDR1 SGHRS and CDR2 YFSETQ. The CDR3 protein is CASSLGTGDQPQHF.

CDR3 sequence reads: CASRGRAGSPLHF. The rearrangement uses TRBV6-1 and TRBJ1-6; TCRdb outputs TRBD1, but without DNA this stays unchecked. CDR3 length: 13 amino acids. The V gene's germline CDR1 is MNHNS and CDR2 SASEGT.

This chain connects TRBV12-3 or TRBV12-4 to TRBJ2-1; no DNA is available, so the TRBD1 call from TCRdb remains unchecked. CDR3 length: 14 residues. The CDR3 reads CASTRPEGAREQFF.